This T cell receptor (beta chain) was identified in a study of T cells in Graves' hyperthyroidism and ophthalmopathy. Amplified regions were TCR beta CDR3 sequences from RNA transcripts. The primer set for the first-round RT-PCR of the TCR CDR3 was HTBI. TCRdb reprocessed the multiplex PCR reads via MiXCR and lists one record per CDR3 protein. The sample gives about half a million distinct CDR3 sequences, under 25% of which show up once; about 49% is in the top ten. This clonotype was counted between two and nine times. What it recognizes is unknown. Diagnoses were made from clinical symptoms, serum measures (thyroxine and TRAb), thyroid ultrasound and orbital computed tomography. General study points: Among clonotypes expanded in thyroid above 0.001, most were also found in blood.

V trimming: 2 bases; J trimming: 6 bases; junction bases outside the gene matches: 3. CDR3 size: 13 residues. Germline CDR1 is SQVTM and CDR2 is ANQGSEA. The sequenced material came from blood. This TCR came from a woman aged 70-85 years with Graves' ophthalmopathy. The rearrangement links TRBV29-1 to TRBJ1-2; 10 bases are shared with TRBD1. CDR3 in amino acids: CSVEWGQGHGYTF. Here the CDR3 DNA reads TGCAGCGTTGAATGGGGACAGGGGCATGGCTACACCTTC.